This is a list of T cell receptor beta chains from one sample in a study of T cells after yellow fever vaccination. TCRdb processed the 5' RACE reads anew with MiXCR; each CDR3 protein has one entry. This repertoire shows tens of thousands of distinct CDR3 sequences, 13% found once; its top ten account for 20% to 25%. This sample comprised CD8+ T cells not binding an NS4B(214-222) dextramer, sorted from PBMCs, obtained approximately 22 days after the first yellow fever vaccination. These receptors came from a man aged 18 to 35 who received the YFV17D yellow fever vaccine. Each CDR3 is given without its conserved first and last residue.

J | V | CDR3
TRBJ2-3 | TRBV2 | ASSEALLAIGSDTQY
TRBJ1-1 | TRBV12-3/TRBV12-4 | ASTRTGGMTEAF
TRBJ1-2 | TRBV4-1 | ASSQGRLGVKANYGYT
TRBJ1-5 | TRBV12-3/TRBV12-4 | ASSLGRVHDQPQH
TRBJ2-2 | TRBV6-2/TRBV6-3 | ATLEGGADTGELF
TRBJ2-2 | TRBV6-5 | ASSYSNPDASTGELF
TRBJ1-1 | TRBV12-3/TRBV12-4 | ASSVGSNTEAF
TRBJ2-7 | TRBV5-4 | ASSLEHASEQY
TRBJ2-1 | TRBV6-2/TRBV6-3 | ASSYSTQGDKF
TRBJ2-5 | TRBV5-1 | ASSLRFAHPTTQETQY
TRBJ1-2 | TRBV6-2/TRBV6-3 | ASSARGSGAEGYT
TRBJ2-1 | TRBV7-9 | ASFSRGTSGPNEQF
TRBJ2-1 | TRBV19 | ASSINGQGNEQF
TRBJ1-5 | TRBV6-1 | ASSHFDRDQPQH
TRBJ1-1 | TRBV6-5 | ASSYARQGWDTEAF
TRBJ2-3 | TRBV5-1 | ASSLMTGRSTDTQY
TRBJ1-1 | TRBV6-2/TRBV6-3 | ASSSPTQQIQNTEAF
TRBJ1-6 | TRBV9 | ASSAPGQGTLH
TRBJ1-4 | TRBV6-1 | ASRFRGVGEKLF
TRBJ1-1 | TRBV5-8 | ASSRSQGAEAF
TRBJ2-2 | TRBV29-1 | SVVIGTGELF
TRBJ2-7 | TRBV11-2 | ASSGVAGGSLRYEQY